The 9 T cell receptor beta chains below were found in one sample sequenced in a study of cytomegalovirus exposure and HLA in healthy donors. Researchers ran the PCR with 60 Vbeta and 13 Jbeta primers. Assay: immunoSEQ multiplex PCR; the TCRdb copy retains only in-frame clones and omits some. Of roughly 58,000 clones listed, about four fifths are singletons. Sequenced material: PBMCs. Receptors originate from a woman in her 40s in good health and CMV-seronegative.

This CDR3 is CASSLGAASEAFF. The DNA for the CDR3 is TGTGCCAGCAGTTTAGGGGCAGCCAGTGAAGCTTTCTTT. The rearrangement uses TRBV28 and TRBJ1-1, with D tentatively TRBD1 (5 bases). V lost 2 bases, J lost 7 bases, and 11 bases lay in between. The CDR3 is 13 amino acids. Germline CDR1 is MDHEN and CDR2 is SYDVKM.

This clone was recorded a few times. J is TRBJ2-7 and V is TRBV29-1; 8 nucleotides line up with TRBD1. Germline V gene sequence: CDR1 SQVTM, CDR2 ANQGSEA. The length of the CDR3 is 13 residues. With V trimmed by 5 bases and J by 5 bases, 8 bases remained unmatched. The CDR3 protein is CSVFQGARNEQYF. The CDR3 DNA reads as TGCAGCGTTTTCCAGGGGGCAAGGAACGAGCAGTACTTC.

The chain has TRBV7-9 and TRBJ2-5, with 11 bases that match TRBD2. The CDR3 runs 18 residues. The germline gives CDR1 SEHNR, CDR2 FQNEAQ (reference sequence). Trimming removed 8 bases from V and 1 base from J; junction bases left unmatched: 15. The CDR3 DNA sequence: TGTGCCAGCGGCCTGGGACTAGCGGCCCCTACGATCCAAGAGACCCAGTACTTC. Translated: CASGLGLAAPTIQETQYF.

V and J are TRBV7-8 and TRBJ1-1; D ambiguous. V was shortened by 2 bases and J by 3 bases, with 10 bases between the two germline ends. CDR3 length equals 14 residues. CDR1 is SGHVS and CDR2 is FQNEAQ in the germline V gene. Here the CDR3 DNA reads TGTGCCAGCAGCTTAAGCACTCCTGACACTGAAGCTTTCTTT. Translated: CASSLSTPDTEAFF.

This chain connects TRBV5-1 to TRBJ2-2, with D possibly being TRBD1 (6 bases). The CDR3 sequence is 14 residues long. V was trimmed by 0 bases and J by 5 bases, leaving 8 bases between them. CDR1 and CDR2 from the germline V gene are SGHRS and YFSETQ. CDR3 sequence (DNA): TGCGCCAGCAGCTTGGAAGGGGGTACCGGGGAGCTGTTTTTT. Its translation is CASSLEGGTGELFF.

The chain carries TRBV5-1 and TRBJ2-7, with TRBD2 as a possible D gene (6 bases). The CDR3 loop spans 15 amino acids. Trimming removed 5 bases from V and 2 bases from J, with 17 bases in between. From germline, CDR1 is SGHRS and CDR2 YFSETQ. The CDR3 nucleotides read TGCGCCAGCAGGCCCGGCGGGACGTCAACCTACGAGCAGTACTTC. Protein sequence: CASRPGGTSTYEQYF. The full variable domain, completed using reference TRBV5-1 and TRBJ2-7, is KAGVTQTPRYLIKTRGQQVTLSCSPISGHRSVSWYQQTPGQGLQFLFEYFSETQRNKGNFPGRFSGRQFSNSRSEMNVSTLELGDSALYLCASRPGGTSTYEQYFGPGTRLTVT.

This clone has just a few counts. V and J are TRBV13 and TRBJ2-1, with TRBD2 matching 9 bases. After removal of 3 bases from V and 0 bases from J, the junction contained 3 bases not matched to a gene. Germline V gives CDR1 PRHDT, CDR2 FYEKMQ (reference sequence). This CDR3 spans 16 amino acids. The CDR3 protein is CASSLTSGGSYNEQFF. The CDR3 DNA follows: TGTGCCAGCAGCTTGACTAGCGGAGGCTCCTACAATGAGCAGTTCTTC.

The chain links TRBV29-1 to TRBJ2-1, with 7 bases identical to TRBD2. The CDR3 runs 14 residues. The ends lost 6 bases at V and 0 bases at J; junction bases unmatched: 5. Germline V gives CDR1 SQVTM, CDR2 ANQGSEA. This CDR3 is CSVDGGVSYNEQFF. Written as DNA, the CDR3 is TGCAGCGTGGATGGGGGGGTCTCCTACAATGAGCAGTTCTTC.

V gene TRBV7-9 combines with J gene TRBJ2-2; the D gene is possibly TRBD2 (5 bases). The CDR3 spans 16 residues. CDR1 is SEHNR and CDR2 is FQNEAQ in the germline V gene (reference sequence). The V gene lost 1 base and the J gene lost 2 bases, with 11 bases spanning the gap. CDR3 DNA: TGTGCCAGCAGCTTAGGCGGGCTACTAAACACCGGGGAGCTGTTTTTT. Residues: CASSLGGLLNTGELFF.